The T cell receptor (beta chain) described here comes from a study of Ad26.COV2.S vaccination and SARS-CoV-2 variants. Across the study: Donor was assigned to the Ad26.COV2.S arm of trial COV1001. Regarding the study as a whole: In vaccinated individuals, spike-specific CD8+ and CD4+ T cell responses reportedly displayed substantial breadth. Placebo and vaccine recipients had non-spike TCR breadth that was similar.

For this clone: Its antigen is unknown.

Only in-frame clones appear in the TCRdb table, and some are missing; sequencing was by immunoSEQ multiplex PCR. The sample includes around 500,000 clones, about nine tenths of them seen just once. Regarding treatment: approximately 18 received Ad26.COV2.S at low or high dose, single or two shots; 5 received placebo; per-sample allocation not given. Sampling was done on day 63 after the first vaccine or placebo injection. The donor's status was that of an adult aged 18-55 years in Boston. The TCR originated in a person between 18 and 65 years old who received the Ad26.COV2.S COVID-19 vaccine or a placebo. Sample: peripheral blood, taken in a trial of Ad26.COV2.S vaccine versus placebo.

The CDR3 sequence is CASSLDPSGGYNEQFF. CDR3 DNA: TGCGCCAGCAGCTTGGATCCTAGCGGGGGATACAATGAGCAGTTCTTC. The V and J genes are TRBV5-1 and TRBJ2-1; 10 positions agree with TRBD2. Germline V lookup: CDR1 SGHRS, CDR2 YFSETQ. The CDR3 has 16 residues. V was pared by 0 bases and J by 4 bases, with 4 bases of the junction left unmatched.